The rows below give T cell receptor beta chains drawn from one sample of a study of blood T cell repertoires in COVID-19. Profiled with immunoSEQ multiplex PCR; TCRdb holds only in-frame clones, not every one. The sample lists 85,000 to 100,000 clones; around 80% were seen once. The sequencing input was peripheral blood. The receptor source for this set is a man over 45 who had recovered from COVID-19. Each CDR3 is given with its conserved first and last residue. D genes are given only for firm matches. Rows give clone size only sometimes, using once, few, many, or a class for an expanded clone.

NA	TRBV9	TRBJ2-3	NA	TGTGCCAGCAGCGTAGGCCCTACTAGCACAGATACGCAGTATTTT	CASSVGPTSTDTQYF
TRBD1	TRBV27	TRBJ2-1	NA	TGTGCCAGCAGTCAATCGACCGGGACAGCGACCCAGTTCTTC	CASSQSTGTATQFF
NA	TRBV9	TRBJ1-2	NA	TGTGCCAGCAGCCCTACGGGGACAAAAAACTATGGCTACACCTTC	CASSPTGTKNYGYTF
TRBD2	TRBV20-1	TRBJ2-1	medium-sized	TGCAGTGCTAGTCGGGGGGATGTCGAGCAGTTCTTC	CSASRGDVEQFF
NA	TRBV5-1	TRBJ2-1	NA	TGCGCCAGCAGCCCCCGTAGAAATGAGCAGTTCTTC	CASSPRRNEQFF
NA	TRBV4-2	TRBJ1-2	NA	TGTGCCAGCAGCCCAAGCCGATACGACAGGACCTATGGCTACACCTTC	CASSPSRYDRTYGYTF
TRBD2	TRBV5-1	TRBJ2-2	once	TGCGCCAGCGGGCGGACTAGCGGGGGGACCGGGGAGCTGTTTTTT	CASGRTSGGTGELFF
TRBD2	TRBV4-3	TRBJ2-3	NA	TGCGCCAGCAGCCAAGATCTGGTGACTAGCGGGAGAACCAGCACAGATACGCAGTATTTT	CASSQDLVTSGRTSTDTQYF
NA	TRBV29-1	TRBJ2-5	NA	TGCAGCGTACTGGATGGGAGAGAGACCCAGTACTTC	CSVLDGRETQYF
TRBD1	TRBV19	TRBJ1-1	NA	TGTGCCAGTAGTCCGCAAGGACAGGGATATACTGAAGCTTTCTTT	CASSPQGQGYTEAFF
NA	TRBV10-2	TRBJ1-2	NA	TGCGCCAGCAGCAAGGGGCCTGGTTATGGCTACACCTTC	CASSKGPGYGYTF
NA	TRBV7-3	TRBJ1-2	NA	TGTGCCAGCAGCGACGGACTCGGTTATGGCTACACCTTC	CASSDGLGYGYTF
TRBD1	TRBV2	TRBJ1-5	NA	TGTGCCAGCAAAACAGGGGGCTGGGAGCCCCAGCATTTT	CASKTGGWEPQHF
NA	TRBV6-1	TRBJ1-1	NA	TGTGCCAGCAGTGAACTACAGGATACCACTGAAGCTTTCTTT	CASSELQDTTEAFF
TRBD1	TRBV7-2	TRBJ1-1	once	TGTGCCAGCAGCTTCAGACAGGGTACTGAAGCTTTCTTT	CASSFRQGTEAFF
TRBD1	TRBV7-9	TRBJ2-3	NA	TGTGCCAGCAGCCAGGGGGAGTCCGAGGCAGATACGCAGTATTTT	CASSQGESEADTQYF
NA	TRBV11-2	TRBJ1-2	NA	TGTGCCAGCAGCTTAAGGGAGTATGGCTACACCTTC	CASSLREYGYTF
NA	TRBV7-2	TRBJ2-7	few	TGTGCCAGCAGCCCTAAGGGGGGGAGCTGGTACGAGCAGTACTTC	CASSPKGGSWYEQYF
TRBD1	TRBV19	TRBJ2-7	NA	TGTGCCACTGGGGCAGGGGGCTTCTCCTACGAGCAGTACTTC	CATGAGGFSYEQYF
NA	TRBV28	TRBJ1-5	NA	TGTGCCAGCAGTTTATTGAACAGGTGGGGCAATCAGCCCCAGCATTTT	CASSLLNRWGNQPQHF
NA	TRBV3-1/TRBV3-2	TRBJ2-7	NA	TGTGCCAGCAGCCAAGATCGACACAATTACGAGCAGTACTTC	CASSQDRHNYEQYF
NA	TRBV5-1	TRBJ2-1	NA	TGCGCCAGCAGCTTGGCCCAGGGGCACAATGAGCAGTTCTTC	CASSLAQGHNEQFF
NA	TRBV29-1	TRBJ1-5	NA	TGCAGCGTTGGAGACACAAATCAGCCCCAGCATTTT	CSVGDTNQPQHF
TRBD2	TRBV19	TRBJ2-7	NA	TGTGCCAGTAGTACTTCTAGCGGGAGGGGATACGAGCAGTACTTC	CASSTSSGRGYEQYF
TRBD1	TRBV19	TRBJ1-5	NA	TGTGCCAGTAGTATAGAGGACAGGGCGAGACAGCCCCAGCATTTT	CASSIEDRARQPQHF
NA	TRBV28	TRBJ1-5	NA	TGTGCCAGCAGTTTTGTCGGGGTGGCGTGGCAGCCCCAGCATTTT	CASSFVGVAWQPQHF
NA	TRBV7-3	TRBJ2-3	NA	TGTGCCAGCAGCTTAATAGCAGGGAAGGGGGATACGCAGTATTTT	CASSLIAGKGDTQYF
NA	TRBV13	TRBJ2-4	NA	TGTGCCAGCAGCATAGGGACTCGGAAAAACATTCAGTACTTC	CASSIGTRKNIQYF
TRBD2	TRBV6-6	TRBJ2-5	NA	TGTGCCAGCAGTTTTGGCGGGGGGGCAGAGACCCAGTACTTC	CASSFGGGAETQYF
NA	TRBV5-1	TRBJ2-7	few	TGCGCCAGCAGCTTGGCAGCCGGGGTTACTAACGAGCAGTACTTC	CASSLAAGVTNEQYF
NA	TRBV5-1	TRBJ2-5	few	TGCGCCAGCAGCTCAGGGCAGGGACTGGAGACCCAGTACTTC	CASSSGQGLETQYF
TRBD2	TRBV7-9	TRBJ2-5	NA	TGTGCCACGCACAGGGAAAAGACTAGCGGGAGTGGAGAGACCCAGTACTTC	CATHREKTSGSGETQYF